A selection of T cell receptor beta chains follows, all from one sample in a study of T-cell memory formation after mild COVID-19. Using its own MiXCR run on the 5' RACE reads, TCRdb lists one record per CDR3 protein. The table lists hundreds of thousands of distinct CDR3 sequences, roughly 17% of them singletons. Material for sequencing was PBMCs or a T cell subset sorted from them (not recorded which). Source of these receptors: an adult woman who had mild COVID-19 (a few samples of this study predate the infection). Cell type and time point are not known. Each CDR3 is given with its conserved first and last residue. The D gene is left open where the match is weak. The listing skips clone size in some rows; elsewhere it reads once, few, many or a size class.

cdr3_aa: CASSLDGGGYNEQFF
cdr3_nt: TGTGCCAGCAGCTTGGATGGGGGCGGCTACAATGAGCAGTTCTTC
cdr3_length: 15
v_call: TRBV5-5
j_call: TRBJ2-1
d_call: .
clone_size: few

cdr3_aa: CASRIGRNYGYTF
cdr3_nt: TGTGCCAGCAGAATAGGCAGAAACTATGGCTACACCTTC
cdr3_length: 13
v_call: TRBV27
j_call: TRBJ1-2
d_call: .
clone_size: few

cdr3_aa: CATSREGGGIQPQHF
cdr3_nt: TGTGCCACCAGCAGAGAAGGAGGGGGCATTCAGCCCCAGCATTTT
cdr3_length: 15
v_call: TRBV15
j_call: TRBJ1-5
d_call: TRBD1
clone_size: .

cdr3_aa: CAISVGTGETQYF
cdr3_nt: TGTGCCATCAGTGTCGGGACAGGAGAGACCCAGTACTTC
cdr3_length: 13
v_call: TRBV10-3
j_call: TRBJ2-5
d_call: TRBD1
clone_size: .

cdr3_aa: CATSEGRGTYNEQFF
cdr3_nt: TGTGCCACCAGTGAGGGGCGGGGGACATACAATGAGCAGTTCTTC
cdr3_length: 15
v_call: TRBV24-1
j_call: TRBJ2-1
d_call: .
clone_size: few

cdr3_aa: CAIRPDRGGEKLFF
cdr3_nt: TGTGCCATCAGACCGGACAGGGGCGGTGAAAAACTGTTTTTT
cdr3_length: 14
v_call: TRBV10-3
j_call: TRBJ1-4
d_call: TRBD1
clone_size: few

cdr3_aa: CASSQGSAGVYTGELFF
cdr3_nt: TGCGCCAGCAGCCAAGGATCAGCGGGGGTCTACACCGGGGAGCTGTTTTTT
cdr3_length: 17
v_call: TRBV4-1
j_call: TRBJ2-2
d_call: TRBD2
clone_size: .

cdr3_aa: CASSLRRGDTDTQYF
cdr3_nt: TGTGCCAGCAGCTTACGGCGGGGGGACACAGATACGCAGTATTTT
cdr3_length: 15
v_call: TRBV7-3
j_call: TRBJ2-3
d_call: TRBD2
clone_size: few

cdr3_aa: CASSTRQGWNSPLHF
cdr3_nt: TGTGCCAGTAGTACCCGACAGGGCTGGAATTCACCCCTCCACTTT
cdr3_length: 15
v_call: TRBV19
j_call: TRBJ1-6
d_call: TRBD1
clone_size: .

cdr3_aa: CSSKGSTDTQYF
cdr3_nt: TGCAGCTCAAAGGGGAGCACAGATACGCAGTATTTT
cdr3_length: 12
v_call: TRBV20-1
j_call: TRBJ2-3
d_call: .
clone_size: few

cdr3_aa: CASSVAQGGTDTQYF
cdr3_nt: TGTGCCAGCAGCGTAGCACAGGGAGGCACAGATACGCAGTATTTT
cdr3_length: 15
v_call: TRBV9
j_call: TRBJ2-3
d_call: .
clone_size: .

cdr3_aa: CATSGPSGQPISGVWDEQFF
cdr3_nt: TGTGCCACCAGTGGACCCTCGGGACAGCCCATCAGCGGGGTCTGGGATGAGCAGTTCTTC
cdr3_length: 20
v_call: TRBV24-1
j_call: TRBJ2-1
d_call: .
clone_size: few

cdr3_aa: CASSLAAGALYNEQFF
cdr3_nt: TGTGCCAGCAGCTTAGCGGCAGGGGCCCTCTACAATGAGCAGTTCTTC
cdr3_length: 16
v_call: TRBV7-3
j_call: TRBJ2-1
d_call: .
clone_size: .

cdr3_aa: CASSLVMGQGEEQFF
cdr3_nt: TGTGCCAGCAGCTTAGTAATGGGACAGGGTGAGGAGCAGTTCTTC
cdr3_length: 15
v_call: TRBV7-6
j_call: TRBJ2-1
d_call: TRBD1
clone_size: few

cdr3_aa: CASSFVGSSGNTIYF
cdr3_nt: TGTGCCAGCAGCTTTGTGGGGAGCTCTGGAAACACCATATATTTT
cdr3_length: 15
v_call: TRBV5-6
j_call: TRBJ1-3
d_call: .
clone_size: few

cdr3_aa: CASSPGDLNTEAFF
cdr3_nt: TGTGCCAGCTCACCCGGCGACTTGAACACTGAAGCTTTCTTT
cdr3_length: 14
v_call: TRBV18
j_call: TRBJ1-1
d_call: .
clone_size: .

cdr3_aa: CATGMRRMNTEAFF
cdr3_nt: TGTGCCACCGGTATGAGGAGGATGAACACTGAAGCTTTCTTT
cdr3_length: 14
v_call: TRBV12-3/TRBV12-4
j_call: TRBJ1-1
d_call: .
clone_size: .

cdr3_aa: CASSLGGTGDEKLFF
cdr3_nt: TGTGCCAGCAGCTTAGGGGGGACAGGGGACGAAAAACTGTTTTTT
cdr3_length: 15
v_call: TRBV7-8
j_call: TRBJ1-4
d_call: TRBD1
clone_size: .

cdr3_aa: CASSLNGDRRSYGYTF
cdr3_nt: TGTGCCAGCAGCTTAAATGGTGACAGAAGGAGCTATGGCTACACCTTC
cdr3_length: 16
v_call: TRBV7-9
j_call: TRBJ1-2
d_call: .
clone_size: .

cdr3_aa: CASSYSRTTTDTQYF
cdr3_nt: TGTGCCAGCAGTTACTCTAGGACTACCACAGATACGCAGTATTTT
cdr3_length: 15
v_call: TRBV6-5
j_call: TRBJ2-3
d_call: .
clone_size: few

cdr3_aa: CASSPRQGWRGYTF
cdr3_nt: TGTGCCAGCAGCCCCCGACAGGGGTGGAGGGGCTACACCTTC
cdr3_length: 14
v_call: TRBV6-5
j_call: TRBJ1-2
d_call: TRBD1
clone_size: .

cdr3_aa: CATSRDHPSFNNEQFF
cdr3_nt: TGTGCCACCAGCAGAGATCACCCCAGCTTTAACAATGAGCAGTTCTTC
cdr3_length: 16
v_call: TRBV15
j_call: TRBJ2-1
d_call: .
clone_size: .

cdr3_aa: CSARPRDRGWNEQFF
cdr3_nt: TGCAGTGCTAGACCAAGGGACAGGGGGTGGAATGAGCAGTTCTTC
cdr3_length: 15
v_call: TRBV20-1
j_call: TRBJ2-1
d_call: TRBD1
clone_size: few

cdr3_aa: CASSQVSGVQETQYF
cdr3_nt: TGCGCCAGCAGCCAAGTGTCAGGTGTCCAAGAGACCCAGTACTTC
cdr3_length: 15
v_call: TRBV4-1
j_call: TRBJ2-5
d_call: .
clone_size: .

cdr3_aa: CASSLDDGRGNNEQFF
cdr3_nt: TGTGCCAGCAGCTTAGACGACGGGAGGGGCAACAATGAGCAGTTCTTC
cdr3_length: 16
v_call: TRBV7-9
j_call: TRBJ2-1
d_call: TRBD2
clone_size: few

cdr3_aa: CASSPIQGNSPLHF
cdr3_nt: TGTGCCAGCTCACCAATCCAGGGTAATTCACCCCTCCACTTT
cdr3_length: 14
v_call: TRBV18
j_call: TRBJ1-6
d_call: .
clone_size: .

cdr3_aa: CASSLKGVVEQFF
cdr3_nt: TGTGCCAGCAGCTTAAAGGGAGTGGTTGAGCAGTTCTTC
cdr3_length: 13
v_call: TRBV7-9
j_call: TRBJ2-1
d_call: .
clone_size: few

cdr3_aa: CASSFLGRATDTQYF
cdr3_nt: TGTGCCAGCAGTTTTCTAGGCAGGGCCACAGATACGCAGTATTTT
cdr3_length: 15
v_call: TRBV28
j_call: TRBJ2-3
d_call: .
clone_size: .

cdr3_aa: CASSPSASWTGELFF
cdr3_nt: TGTGCCAGCAGTCCCTCGGCCTCCTGGACCGGGGAGCTGTTTTTT
cdr3_length: 15
v_call: TRBV6-4
j_call: TRBJ2-2
d_call: .
clone_size: many

cdr3_aa: CASSDRRTGTSGYNEQFF
cdr3_nt: TGTGCCAGCAGTGACAGGAGAACCGGGACTAGCGGGTACAATGAGCAGTTCTTC
cdr3_length: 18
v_call: TRBV25-1
j_call: TRBJ2-1
d_call: TRBD2
clone_size: few

cdr3_aa: CSELGTSGNNEQFF
cdr3_nt: TGCAGCGAATTAGGGACTAGCGGTAACAATGAGCAGTTCTTC
cdr3_length: 14
v_call: TRBV29-1
j_call: TRBJ2-1
d_call: TRBD2
clone_size: few

cdr3_aa: CASSPDSPGTGDEQYF
cdr3_nt: TGCGCCAGCAGCCCGGACAGTCCCGGGACAGGGGACGAGCAGTACTTC
cdr3_length: 16
v_call: TRBV5-1
j_call: TRBJ2-7
d_call: TRBD1
clone_size: many

cdr3_aa: CASSVGHPGGSYEQYF
cdr3_nt: TGTGCCAGCAGCGTAGGACATCCCGGAGGCTCCTACGAGCAGTACTTC
cdr3_length: 16
v_call: TRBV9
j_call: TRBJ2-7
d_call: .
clone_size: few

cdr3_aa: CASSLGGQRTEAFF
cdr3_nt: TGCGCCAGCAGCTTGGGAGGACAGCGCACTGAAGCTTTCTTT
cdr3_length: 14
v_call: TRBV5-1
j_call: TRBJ1-1
d_call: .
clone_size: few

cdr3_aa: CASSLGGRGGYTF
cdr3_nt: TGTGCCAGCAGCTTAGGAGGGCGCGGTGGCTACACCTTC
cdr3_length: 13
v_call: TRBV7-8
j_call: TRBJ1-2
d_call: .
clone_size: few

cdr3_aa: CGSSTLAGQTDTQYF
cdr3_nt: TGTGGCAGCAGCACGCTAGCGGGACAGACAGATACGCAGTATTTT
cdr3_length: 15
v_call: TRBV9
j_call: TRBJ2-3
d_call: TRBD2
clone_size: .

cdr3_aa: CASSFDRGLTEAFF
cdr3_nt: TGTGCCAGCAGCTTTGACAGGGGGCTTACTGAAGCTTTCTTT
cdr3_length: 14
v_call: TRBV11-2
j_call: TRBJ1-1
d_call: TRBD1
clone_size: few

cdr3_aa: CSASTGTGVREQYF
cdr3_nt: TGCAGTGCGAGTACCGGGACAGGGGTCCGCGAGCAGTACTTC
cdr3_length: 14
v_call: TRBV20-1
j_call: TRBJ2-7
d_call: TRBD1
clone_size: .

cdr3_aa: CASSLLKGSEAFF
cdr3_nt: TGTGCCAGCAGCTTATTGAAGGGGAGTGAAGCTTTCTTT
cdr3_length: 13
v_call: TRBV7-3
j_call: TRBJ1-1
d_call: .
clone_size: .

cdr3_aa: CASSRTSGAGELFF
cdr3_nt: TGTGCCAGTTCTCGAACTAGCGGGGCCGGGGAGCTGTTTTTT
cdr3_length: 14
v_call: TRBV19
j_call: TRBJ2-2
d_call: TRBD2
clone_size: few

cdr3_aa: CASSLAAGTSSQDEQFF
cdr3_nt: TGTGCCAGCAGCTTAGCGGCCGGGACTAGTTCTCAGGATGAGCAGTTCTTC
cdr3_length: 17
v_call: TRBV7-8
j_call: TRBJ2-1
d_call: TRBD2
clone_size: few

cdr3_aa: CASSQISTKAEAFF
cdr3_nt: TGTGCCAGCAGCCAAATAAGCACAAAGGCTGAAGCTTTCTTT
cdr3_length: 14
v_call: TRBV3-1
j_call: TRBJ1-1
d_call: .
clone_size: few